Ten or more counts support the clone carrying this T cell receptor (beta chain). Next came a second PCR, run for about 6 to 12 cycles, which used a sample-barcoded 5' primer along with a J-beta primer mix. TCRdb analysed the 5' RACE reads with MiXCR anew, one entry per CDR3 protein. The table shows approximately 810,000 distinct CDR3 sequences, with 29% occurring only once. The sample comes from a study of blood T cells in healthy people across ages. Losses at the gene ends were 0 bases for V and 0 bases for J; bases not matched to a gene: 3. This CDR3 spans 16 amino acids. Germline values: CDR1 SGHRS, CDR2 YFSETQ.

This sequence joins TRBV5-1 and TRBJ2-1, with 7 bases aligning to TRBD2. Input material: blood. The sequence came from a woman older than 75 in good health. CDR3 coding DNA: TGCGCCAGCAGCTTGGGCGGGACTATCTCCTACAATGAGCAGTTCTTC. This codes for CASSLGGTISYNEQFF.